This T cell receptor beta chain comes out of a study of cytomegalovirus exposure and HLA in healthy donors. Overall study: A previous analysis identified 100 million to 120 million unique TCR beta sequences derived from roughly 180 million T cells.

This clone turned up a few times. Its specificity is unknown. 60 Vbeta and 13 Jbeta primers were used in PCR. The repertoire was sequenced with immunoSEQ multiplex PCR; TCRdb's copy has only in-frame clones and lacks some. Of around 120,000 clones listed, about 10% are singletons. General study findings and limits: In a later analysis, compared with equally common non-associated chains, HLA-associated beta chains were more expanded.

The sample comprised PBMCs. The clonotype was recovered from a man between 25 and 39 years old in good health and CMV-seronegative.

CDR3 protein: CASSLGVRVDTGELFF. CDR3 coding DNA: TGCGCCAGCAGCTTGGGAGTCAGGGTTGACACCGGGGAGCTGTTTTTT. V usage is TRBV5-1 and J usage is TRBJ2-2; tentative D call: TRBD1 (5 bases). This CDR3 has 16 residues. The V end was cut by 0 bases, the J end by 3 bases, with 12 bases between. Germline V gene sequence: CDR1 SGHRS, CDR2 YFSETQ.